This note documents a single T cell receptor (beta chain) sequence. Its antigen is undetermined. Trimming cost V 0 bases and J 6 bases, with 8 bases left between them. CDR3 size: 12 residues. Germline values: CDR1 SQVTM, CDR2 ANQGSEA. Libraries for TCR beta were made by quantitative 5'-RACE with molecular barcodes. MiXCR was run by TCRdb on the 5' RACE reads, yielding one entry per CDR3 protein. The repertoire includes hundreds of thousands of distinct CDR3 sequences, more than 25% of them detected once, and roughly 0.8% sits in the top ten. The data stem from a study of CD8 T cells in ankylosing spondylitis. Study findings and constraints: Among TCR beta sequences, a motif of roughly 8 highly homologous variants appeared characteristic of ankylosing spondylitis blood. Earlier studies detected some motif variants in reactive arthritis synovial fluid and blood. According to the report, clones linked to the disease were significantly enriched in matched synovial fluid samples taken from ankylosing spondylitis patients. Disease-linked clones were CD8+ and relatively rare in peripheral blood.

Sequencing input: blood, either unsorted or a sorted T cell fraction (not recorded which). The origin of this receptor is a male donor with ankylosing spondylitis. The V call is TRBV29-1, the J call TRBJ2-5; D gene ambiguous. CDR3 amino acids: CSVEEVVQTQYF. The CDR3 region has the DNA TGCAGCGTTGAAGAGGTGGTTCAGACCCAGTACTTC.